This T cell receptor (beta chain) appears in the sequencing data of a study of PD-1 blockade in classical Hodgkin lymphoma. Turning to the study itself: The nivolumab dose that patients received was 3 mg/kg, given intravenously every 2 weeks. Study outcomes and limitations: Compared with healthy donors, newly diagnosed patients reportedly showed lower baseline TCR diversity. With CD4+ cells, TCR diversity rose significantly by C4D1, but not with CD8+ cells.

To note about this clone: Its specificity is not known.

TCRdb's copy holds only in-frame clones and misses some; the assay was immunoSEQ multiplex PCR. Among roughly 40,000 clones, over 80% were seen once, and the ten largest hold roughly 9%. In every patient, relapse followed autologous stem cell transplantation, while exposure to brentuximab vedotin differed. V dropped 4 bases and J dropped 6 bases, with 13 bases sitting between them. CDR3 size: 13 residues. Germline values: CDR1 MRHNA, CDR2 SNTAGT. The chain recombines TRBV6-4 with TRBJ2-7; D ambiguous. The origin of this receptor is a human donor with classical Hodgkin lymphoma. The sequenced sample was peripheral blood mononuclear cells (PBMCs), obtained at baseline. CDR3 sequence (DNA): TGTGCCAGCAGTGGGGAAGTTGGGTCCGAGCAGTACTTC. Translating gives CASSGEVGSEQYF.